This T cell receptor beta chain was sequenced in a study of sequential checkpoint blockade in melanoma. Turning to the study itself: Randomization was 1:1 between first-line nivolumab→ipilimumab and ipilimumab→nivolumab. Each arm's sequence ended with maintenance nivolumab.

The germline V and J ends were trimmed by 1 base and 0 bases, with 7 bases remaining between them. Germline V gene sequence: CDR1 SGHTA, CDR2 FQGNSA. The CDR3 has 14 residues. Only a few counts were recorded for this clone. Treatment: randomized to nivolumab then ipilimumab (arm A) or the reverse (arm B). DNA-damaging chemotherapy had not been given to any patient beforehand. Sorted cells were live CD3+CD8+, lacking CD19 and CD56, from PBMCs. The data were produced by immunoSEQ multiplex PCR, yet TCRdb's version contains in-frame clones alone and is incomplete. The table includes about 11,000 clones, around 73% detected once.

This receptor was taken from a human donor with melanoma. The V gene is TRBV7-2, the J gene TRBJ2-7, with D unclear. The specimen comprised CD8+ T cells sorted from blood (inferred from file names), sampled from a patient given nivolumab and ipilimumab in sequence. The DNA of the CDR3 is TGTGCCAGCAGCTTAGGGGCATACTCCTACGAGCAGTACTTC. Translated: CASSLGAYSYEQYF. The full variable domain, its missing parts supplied by reference TRBV7-2 and TRBJ2-7, is GAGVSQSPSNKVTEKGKDVELRCDPISGHTALYWYRQSLGQGLEFLIYFQGNSAPDKSGLPSDRFSAERTGGSVSTLTIQRTQQEDSAVYLCASSLGAYSYEQYFGPGTRLTVT.